Sequencing of this T cell receptor (beta chain) was carried out in a study of T cells in Graves' hyperthyroidism and ophthalmopathy. Findings and caveats of the study: For ophthalmopathy, model prediction preceded onset by a median about six months. In blood, most of the thyroid clonotypes expanded above 0.001 were also present.

This CDR3 spans 14 amino acids. Between the trimmed V and J ends, which lost 7 bases and 1 base, there was a span of 14 bases. Per the germline V gene, CDR1 is DFQATT and CDR2 is SNEGSKA (reference sequence). It was RNA transcripts that yielded the amplified TCR beta CDR3 regions. HTBI primers drove first-round RT-PCR of the TCR CDR3. TCRdb re-analysed the multiplex PCR reads in MiXCR, keeping a single row per CDR3 protein. The sample holds about 400,000 distinct CDR3 sequences, about 14% seen once. This clonotype was observed at least ten times. Its specificity is unknown. The clonotype was recovered from a woman in her thirties with Graves' ophthalmopathy. The chain employs TRBV20-1 and TRBJ1-5; perhaps TRBD1 as D (6 bases). Sequencing was done on a sample of blood. The CDR3: CSVPAGVSNQPQHF. CDR3 nucleotide sequence: TGCAGTGTTCCGGCAGGGGTGAGCAATCAGCCCCAGCATTTT.